Below are 25 T cell receptor beta chains sequenced from a single sample in a study of blood T cell repertoires in COVID-19. Method: immunoSEQ multiplex PCR; TCRdb's copy keeps in-frame clones and lacks some. The profile shows roughly 250,000 clones, about 87% of them singletons. The sequencing input was PBMCs or T cells enriched from blood (not recorded which). Every receptor here comes from a woman aged 40 to 49 with acute COVID-19.

The CDR3 sequence is CASSRLSGNEQFF. DNA of the CDR3: TGTGCCAGCAGTCGCCTATCGGGCAATGAGCAGTTCTTC. The chain joins TRBV2 to TRBJ2-1; no clear D. Germline V gives CDR1 SNHLY, CDR2 FYNNEI. V lost 5 bases to trimming and J lost 6 bases, with 11 bases between them. The CDR3 runs to 13 residues.

The chain has TRBV24-1 and TRBJ2-1, with a weak D call TRBD2 (6 bases). The CDR3 contains 13 residues. Per germline, CDR1 KGHDR and CDR2 SFDVKD. Trimming cost V 9 bases and J 0 bases, with 8 bases left between them. The CDR3 protein is CATGGSSYNEQFF. The CDR3 nucleotides are TGTGCCACCGGGGGGAGCTCCTACAATGAGCAGTTCTTC.

The chain is built from TRBV30 and TRBJ1-5, with a weak D call TRBD1 (5 bases). This CDR3 contains 14 residues. CDR1 GTSNPN and CDR2 SVGIG come from the germline V gene (reference sequence). Trimming removed 1 base at V and 3 bases at J, with 10 bases between. Here the CDR3 DNA reads TGTGCCTGGAGTGGGGGCCGGTTCAATCAGCCCCAGCATTTT. Protein product: CAWSGGRFNQPQHF.

The chain couples TRBV30 to TRBJ1-4; no clear D gene. The ends were cut back, 0 bases at V and 2 bases at J, with 4 bases in the middle. The CDR3 runs to 13 residues. The germline gives CDR1 GTSNPN, CDR2 SVGIG (reference sequence). CDR3 amino acids: CAWSVLTNEKLFF. The CDR3 DNA is TGTGCCTGGAGTGTACTTACTAATGAAAAACTGTTTTTT.

V usage is TRBV7-9 and J usage is TRBJ2-1; 12 positions match TRBD2. The CDR3 contains 15 residues. The trim removed 7 bases at V and 6 bases at J, leaving 7 bases unmatched. Per the germline V gene, CDR1 is SEHNR and CDR2 is FQNEAQ (reference sequence). Here the CDR3 DNA reads TGTGCCAGCAATATGGGACTAGCGGGCGTCAATGAGCAGTTCTTC. Protein product: CASNMGLAGVNEQFF.

DNA of the CDR3: TGTGCCAGCAGCTCCCTAAGACTAGCAGGGCACACCGGGGAGCTGTTTTTT. Its translation is CASSSLRLAGHTGELFF. The rearrangement links TRBV7-6 to TRBJ2-2; 7 nucleotides line up with TRBD2. Trimming removed 4 bases from V and 3 bases from J; junction bases left unmatched: 11. This CDR3 is 17 amino acids long. Germline CDR1 and CDR2: SGHVS and FNYEAQ.

This clone has ten or more counts. V is TRBV4-3 and J is TRBJ2-6; weak D call: TRBD1 (5 bases). This CDR3 has 15 amino acids. Germline V gene lookup returns CDR1 LGHNA and CDR2 YSLEER. Between the trimmed V and J ends, which lost 0 bases and 9 bases, there was a span of 12 bases. CDR3 sequence reads: CASSQDPGKVNVLTF. The CDR3 nucleotides are TGCGCCAGCAGCCAAGATCCAGGGAAGGTCAACGTCCTGACTTTC.

This clone was picked up one time. V and J are TRBV2 and TRBJ1-1, with D hard to call. The CDR3 runs 13 residues. V was shortened by 6 bases and J by 0 bases, with 8 bases between the two germline ends. The V gene's germline CDR1 is SNHLY and CDR2 FYNNEI. The CDR3 loop is CASSATMNTEAFF. DNA for the CDR3: TGTGCCAGCAGCGCGACAATGAACACTGAAGCTTTCTTT.

The rearrangement uses TRBV2 and TRBJ1-5; D is perhaps TRBD1 (5 bases). This CDR3 is built from 15 residues. Trimming cost V 1 base and J 2 bases, with 9 bases left between them. CDR1 and CDR2 from the germline V gene are SNHLY and FYNNEI. CDR3 in DNA: TGTGCCAGCAGTGAAGGACAGTGGGGCAATCAGCCCCAGCATTTT. Translating it yields CASSEGQWGNQPQHF.

V gene TRBV10-3 combines with J gene TRBJ1-3; D is possibly TRBD1 (5 bases). Germline V gene sequence: CDR1 ENHRY, CDR2 SYGVKD. V was pared by 2 bases and J by 0 bases, with 5 bases between. This CDR3 contains 14 residues. In DNA, the CDR3 is TGTGCCATCAGTGAGGACAGCTCTGGAAACACCATATATTTT. It translates to CAISEDSSGNTIYF.

The J gene is TRBJ2-1, the V gene TRBV27, with 14 bases lining up with TRBD2. Losses at the gene ends were 6 bases for V and 3 bases for J; bases not matched to a gene: 10. Germline V gene data show CDR1 as MNHEY and CDR2 as SMNVEV (reference sequence). There are 18 residues in the CDR3. The CDR3: CASSMGLAGAEGYNEQFF. The CDR3 DNA is TGTGCCAGCAGCATGGGACTAGCGGGAGCCGAGGGCTACAATGAGCAGTTCTTC.

The J gene is TRBJ1-3, the V gene TRBV12-1; the listed D gene, TRBD1, was not tested against the DNA. TRBV12-1 is tagged as a pseudogene. The CDR3 is 16 amino acids. The CDR3 loop reads CASSPGQGSSGNTIYF. The CDR3 DNA follows: TGTGCCAGCAGCCCGGGACAGGGGAGTAGTGGAAACACCATATATTTT.

The genes are TRBV2 and TRBJ1-1; D is uncertain. This CDR3 comprises 14 residues. Trimming cost V 3 bases and J 0 bases, with 8 bases left between them. Germline CDR1 is SNHLY and CDR2 is FYNNEI. CDR3 region: CASSEAEVNTEAFF. CDR3 sequence (DNA): TGTGCCAGCAGTGAGGCGGAGGTGAACACTGAAGCTTTCTTT.

V gene TRBV10-3 combines with J gene TRBJ1-2, with TRBD1 identical over 7 bases. This CDR3 region has 13 residues. Germline CDR1 ENHRY, CDR2 SYGVKD. V dropped 8 bases and J dropped 6; count of bases not matched to a gene: 9. DNA for the CDR3: TGTGCCATCCTTCGACAGGGTCGGGATGGCTACACCTTC. Protein: CAILRQGRDGYTF.

The chain combines TRBV3-1 (or the pseudogene TRBV3-2) with TRBJ1-3; D perhaps matches TRBD1 (5 bases). Germline V gene data show CDR1 as LGHDT and CDR2 as YNNKEL (reference sequence). The V end was cut by 8 bases, the J end by 4 bases, with 9 bases between. This CDR3 comprises 12 residues. This CDR3 reads CASGTRGNTIYF. The CDR3 bases are TGTGCCAGCGGGACTAGGGGAAACACCATATATTTT.

The chain carries TRBV9 and TRBJ2-1; TRBD2 aligns across 8 bases. Germline V gene lookup returns CDR1 SGDLS and CDR2 YYNGEE. Unmatched junction bases numbered 8, after V lost 0 bases and J lost 9 bases. The CDR3 totals 15 residues. This CDR3 is CASSVATSGRGEQFF. The CDR3 DNA follows: TGTGCCAGCAGCGTAGCTACAAGCGGGAGAGGTGAGCAGTTCTTC.

The CDR3 sequence is CASSADNSNQPQHF. DNA for the CDR3: TGTGCCAGCAGCGCGGACAATAGCAATCAGCCCCAGCATTTT. The rearrangement uses TRBV9 and TRBJ1-5; tentative D call: TRBD1 (5 bases). Deletions cut 3 bases from V and 0 bases from J, with 7 bases between. This CDR3 has 14 residues. The germline V gene has CDR1 SGDLS and CDR2 YYNGEE.

The chain employs TRBV5-1 and TRBJ2-7; 7 nucleotides line up with TRBD1. Per the germline V gene, CDR1 is SGHRS and CDR2 is YFSETQ. The CDR3 loop spans 16 amino acids. The V gene end was trimmed by 1 base and the J gene end by 2 bases; junction bases not matched to a gene: 9. CDR3 residues: CASSLFGYGTAYEQYF. In nucleotides, the CDR3 is TGCGCCAGCAGCTTGTTTGGTTACGGGACAGCCTACGAGCAGTACTTC.

The CDR3 reads CASSVGSVWPQHF. CDR3 DNA: TGTGCCAGCAGCGTAGGTTCTGTTTGGCCCCAGCATTTT. The chain combines TRBV9 with TRBJ1-5; D unclear. This CDR3 contains 13 residues. Trimming removed 0 bases from V and 9 bases from J, with 10 bases in between. The germline CDR1 and CDR2 sequences are SGDLS and YYNGEE.

Note on this clone: One junction end does not reproduce the germline sequence, and a read error may be involved. The V gene is TRBV7-7, the J gene TRBJ2-1; 9 positions match TRBD1. There are 18 residues in the CDR3. Per the germline V gene, CDR1 is SSHAT and CDR2 is FNYEAQ (reference sequence). CDR3 sequence reads: CASSLYTRRTGVRDEQFF. CDR3 DNA: TGTGCTAGCAGCTTATACACGAGAAGGACAGGGGTTAGGGATGAGCAGTTCTTC. Full variable domain (outside the CDR3, taken from reference TRBV7-7 and TRBJ2-1): GAGVSQSPRYKVTKRGQDVTLRCDPISSHATLYWYQQALGQGPEFLTYFNYEAQPDKSGLPSDRFSAERPEGSISTLTIQRTEQRDSAMYRCASSLYTRRTGVRDEQFFGPGTRLTVL.

The V and J genes are TRBV5-6 and TRBJ2-1, with 9 bases identical to TRBD2. The CDR3 extends over 14 amino acids. CDR1 is SGHDT and CDR2 is YYEEEE in the germline V gene. The trim removed 5 bases at V and 4 bases at J, leaving 4 bases unmatched. Here the CDR3 reads CASRIAGEYNEQFF. CDR3 coding DNA: TGTGCCAGCAGGATAGCGGGGGAGTACAATGAGCAGTTCTTC.

This clone occurred a few times. V is TRBV19 and J is TRBJ1-4, with 12 bases that match TRBD1. The CDR3 sequence is 16 residues long. V shed 3 bases and J 2 bases; nucleotides not matched to a gene: 1. Germline CDR1 and CDR2: LNHDA and SQIVND (reference sequence). The CDR3 nucleotides are TGTGCCAGTAGTATGGGACAGGGGGCGACTAATGAAAAACTGTTTTTT. Translated: CASSMGQGATNEKLFF. The variable domain in full, completed from reference TRBV19 and TRBJ1-4, reads DGGITQSPKYLFRKEGQNVTLSCEQNLNHDAMYWYRQDPGQGLRLIYYSQIVNDFQKGDIAEGYSVSREKKESFPLTVTSAQKNPTAFYLCASSMGQGATNEKLFFGSGTQLSVL.

This CDR3 reads CASSLAGTGAGNTIYF. CDR3 in DNA: TGTGCCAGCAGCTTAGCCGGGACAGGGGCTGGAAACACCATATATTTT. J is TRBJ1-3 and V is TRBV7-2; 10 bases line up with TRBD1. The CDR3 loop spans 16 amino acids. The V segment lost 0 bases and the J segment 2 bases; nucleotides outside the gene matches: 1. CDR1 and CDR2 (germline): SGHTA, FQGNSA.

V and J are TRBV30 and TRBJ2-3, with a weak D call TRBD2 (5 bases). The CDR3 sequence is 15 residues long. CDR1 is GTSNPN, CDR2 SVGIG, per germline (reference sequence). Trimming removed 3 bases from V and 2 bases from J, with 15 bases in between. This chain's CDR3 is CAWSDARDYTDTQYF. CDR3 sequence (DNA): TGTGCCTGGAGCGACGCTCGGGATTACACAGATACGCAGTATTTT.

The rearrangement links TRBV19 to TRBJ1-2, with D perhaps matching TRBD1 (5 bases). The CDR3 has 14 residues. V lost 5 bases to trimming and J lost 6 bases, with 16 bases between them. The germline gives CDR1 LNHDA, CDR2 SQIVND (reference sequence). The CDR3: CASSWTSDPDGYTF. The CDR3 DNA is TGTGCCAGTAGTTGGACATCAGATCCGGATGGCTACACCTTC.